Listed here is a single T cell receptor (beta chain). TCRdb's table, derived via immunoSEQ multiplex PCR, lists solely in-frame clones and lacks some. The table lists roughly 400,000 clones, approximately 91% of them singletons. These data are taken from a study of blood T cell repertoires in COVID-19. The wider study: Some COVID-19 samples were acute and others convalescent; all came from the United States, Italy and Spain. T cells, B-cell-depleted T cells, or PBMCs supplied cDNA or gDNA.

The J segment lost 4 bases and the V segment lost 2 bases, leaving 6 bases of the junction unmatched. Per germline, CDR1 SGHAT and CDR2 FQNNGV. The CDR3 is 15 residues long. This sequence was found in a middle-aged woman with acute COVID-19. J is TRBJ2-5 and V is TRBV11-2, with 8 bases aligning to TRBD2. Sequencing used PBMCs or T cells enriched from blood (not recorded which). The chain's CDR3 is CASSLIGGATETQYF. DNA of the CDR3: TGTGCCAGCAGCTTAATCGGGGGGGCCACAGAGACCCAGTACTTC.